Listed here are 5 T cell receptor beta chains from one sample, sequenced in a study of T cell clonality in common variable immunodeficiency. Sequencing was performed with immunoSEQ multiplex PCR; in TCRdb, only in-frame clones are kept and a portion is missing. Listed here are tens of thousands of clones without any singletons, the top ten holding 10%. The sample comprised peripheral blood mononuclear cells. These receptors were obtained from a person aged 18 to 69 in good health.

This clone showed up many times. The CDR3 is cut off 3 residues early in the read; its end comes from the germline J gene. The chain links TRBV18 to TRBJ2-7; TRBD1 matches 8 bases. The CDR3 covers 14 residues. With V trimmed by 6 bases and J by 3 bases, 7 bases remained unmatched. Germline assignment: CDR1 KGHSH and CDR2 LQKENI. The CDR3 DNA, read in part, is TGTGCCAGCTCGGCGGGACAGGCGATCTACGAG. Protein: CASSAGQAIYE. The entire CDR3 protein is CASSAGQAIYEQYF.

This clone showed up many times. From the germline J gene comes the end of the CDR3, since the read stops 3 residues before it. The chain carries TRBV12-3 or TRBV12-4 and TRBJ2-2; possible D gene TRBD1, 6 bases. Between the trimmed V and J ends, which lost 6 bases and 4 bases, there was a span of 21 bases. The CDR3 is 17 amino acids. CDR3 DNA (partial): TGTGCCAGCAGGCTACCCCCCAGGACAGAGATCACCGGGGAG. Protein product: CASRLPPRTEITGE. From start to end, the CDR3 is CASRLPPRTEITGELFF.

This clone was recorded many times. The read stops 3 residues short of the end of the CDR3; the missing end is completed from the germline J gene. The chain combines TRBV20-1 with TRBJ1-1, with 8 bases fitting TRBD1. This CDR3 region has 15 residues. V dropped 5 bases and J dropped 5; count of bases not matched to a gene: 13. CDR1 and CDR2 (germline): DFQATT, SNEGSKA (reference sequence). CDR3 DNA (partial): TGCAGTGCTTTGGACAGGGCCGGAGGAATGACTGAA. Protein: CSALDRAGGMTE. The whole CDR3 sequence reads CSALDRAGGMTEAFF.

In its sample, this clone was seen many times. The read gets to within 3 residues of the CDR3 end, and the germline J gene fills in the rest. This chain joins TRBV19 and TRBJ1-1; TRBD1 might be the D (5 bases). Looked up from germline, CDR1 is LNHDA and CDR2 is SQIVND (reference sequence). The CDR3 consists of 15 residues. Deletions cut 3 bases from V and 0 bases from J, with 11 bases between. The chain's CDR3 is CASSIYPTVNTEAFF. The part of the CDR3 DNA that was read is TGTGCCAGTAGTATTTATCCGACAGTGAACACTGAA.

This clone was observed a few times. The CDR3 extends 3 residues past the end of the read, so its final part is completed from the germline J gene. The chain joins TRBV10-2 to TRBJ2-5, with 9 nucleotides matching TRBD2. V trimming: 0 bases; J trimming: 3 bases; junction bases outside the gene matches: 8. The CDR3 loop spans 17 amino acids. Germline values: CDR1 WSHSY, CDR2 SAAADI. The CDR3 sequence is CASSESKRGAAKETQYF. The covered CDR3 bases are TGCGCCAGCAGTGAGTCAAAGCGGGGGGCCGCCAAAGAGACC.